The 8 T cell receptor beta chains below come from one sample, sequenced in a study of long-term antiretroviral therapy in people with HIV. They ran version v3.0 of the immunoSEQ assay at survey level. Data came from immunoSEQ multiplex PCR; TCRdb stores just in-frame clones and leaves some out. The table records about 30,000 clones, approximately 95% of them present only once. The source material was unsorted PBMCs, sampled 5.3 years after starting antiretroviral therapy. The receptors derive from a man aged 45-60 years with HIV.

The chain has TRBV6-1 and TRBJ2-6; D uncertain. V shed 7 bases and J shed 0 bases, with 10 bases lying between them. The CDR3 is 15 amino acids. CDR1 is MNHNS and CDR2 is SASEGT in the germline V gene. The CDR3 reads CASTKRSSGANVLTF. Here the CDR3 DNA reads TGTGCCAGCACCAAAAGGAGCTCTGGGGCCAACGTCCTGACTTTC.

This clone was counted once. The rearrangement joins TRBV10-2 to TRBJ1-1; D remains unclear. The germline V gene has CDR1 WSHSY and CDR2 SAAADI. V was trimmed by 5 bases and J by 5 bases, leaving 6 bases between them. CDR3 length equals 11 residues. The CDR3: CASSKRTEAFF. Written as DNA, the CDR3 is TGCGCCAGCAGTAAACGAACTGAAGCTTTCTTT.

The rearrangement links TRBV11-2 to TRBJ1-5; D is ambiguous. Germline V gene sequence: CDR1 SGHAT, CDR2 FQNNGV. Trimming removed 0 bases from V and 3 bases from J, with 3 bases in between. This CDR3 spans 13 amino acids. The CDR3 nucleotides read TGTGCCAGCAGCTTAGAGTTCAATCAGCCCCAGCATTTT. This translates into CASSLEFNQPQHF.

The V and J genes are TRBV11-2 and TRBJ2-2; D unclear. Trimming shortened V by 5 bases and J by 6 bases, and 7 bases separated the two germline ends. Germline CDR1 and CDR2: SGHAT and FQNNGV. The CDR3 runs to 12 residues. The DNA for the CDR3 is TGTGCCAGCAGCCCGAGGCCCGGGGAGCTGTTTTTT. Protein sequence: CASSPRPGELFF.

This rearrangement joins TRBV6-1 to TRBJ2-2, with no clear D. Germline V gene data show CDR1 as MNHNS and CDR2 as SASEGT. V was shortened by 4 bases and J by 2 bases, with 14 bases between the two germline ends. CDR3 size: 16 residues. CDR3 amino acids: CASSGGSAINTGELFF. The CDR3 DNA sequence: TGTGCCAGCAGTGGGGGTTCGGCCATTAACACCGGGGAGCTGTTTTTT.

The chain uses TRBV28 and TRBJ1-4; D is uncertain. The CDR3 has 13 amino acids. V lost 10 bases, J lost 5 bases, and 14 bases lay in between. In germline, CDR1 is MDHEN, CDR2 SYDVKM. Written as DNA, the CDR3 is TGTGCCACCCGCCCCGACGGGAATGAAAAACTGTTTTTT. As protein: CATRPDGNEKLFF.

The chain recombines TRBV10-1 with TRBJ2-7; D tentatively reads TRBD1 or TRBD2 (6 bases each). The V gene's germline CDR1 is WNHNN and CDR2 SYGVQD (reference sequence). V lost 3 bases, J lost 7 bases, and 19 bases lay in between. The CDR3 has 15 amino acids. The CDR3 DNA reads as TGCGCCAGCAGTGAAGGGTCCGGGGGCTGGGGGGAGCAGTACTTC. Translating gives CASSEGSGGWGEQYF.

The chain combines TRBV19 with TRBJ1-1, with 8 bases identical to TRBD1. Germline assignment: CDR1 LNHDA and CDR2 SQIVND (reference sequence). After removal of 3 bases from V and 1 base from J, the junction contained 1 base not matched to a gene. The CDR3 runs 14 residues. The CDR3: CASSITGGNTEAFF. CDR3 sequence (DNA): TGTGCCAGTAGTATTACAGGGGGGAACACTGAAGCTTTCTTT.